These 26 T cell receptor beta chains came from one sample sequenced in a study of blood T cell repertoires in COVID-19. Assay used: immunoSEQ multiplex PCR; TCRdb lists only in-frame clones, some missing. This table holds a few hundred thousand clones, approximately 86% found once. The sample taken for sequencing was PBMCs or T cells enriched from blood (not recorded which). The receptor source for this set is a woman aged 40 to 50 with acute COVID-19.

The gene calls are TRBV7-9 and TRBJ2-1; possibly TRBD1 for D (6 bases). This CDR3 contains 15 residues. Germline V gene sequence: CDR1 SEHNR, CDR2 FQNEAQ (reference sequence). The germline V and J ends were trimmed by 4 bases and 6 bases, with 16 bases remaining between them. CDR3 bases: TGTGCCAGCAGCTCCCAGGGGATAGGTTCCAATGAGCAGTTCTTC. Residues: CASSSQGIGSNEQFF.

The chain employs TRBV11-3 and TRBJ2-1; TRBD2 agrees at 10 bases. There are 15 residues in the CDR3. Trimming at V came to 5 bases and at J to 8 bases, leaving 9 bases not matched to a gene. CDR1 SGHNT and CDR2 YENEEA come from the germline V gene. The CDR3 loop is CASSLGASGSYEQFF. Written as DNA, the CDR3 is TGTGCCAGCAGCCTAGGGGCTAGCGGGAGTTATGAGCAGTTCTTC.

In DNA form, the CDR3 reads TGTGCCAGCAGGAGTGCGGGGGACAGGACTACGGGGCAGTACTTC. Protein product: CASRSAGDRTTGQYF. The V gene is TRBV6-5, the J gene TRBJ2-7; D is possibly TRBD1 (8 bases). This CDR3 is 15 amino acids long. Trimming removed 6 bases from V and 9 bases from J, with 24 bases in between. Germline CDR1 is MNHEY and CDR2 is SVGAGI.

This rearrangement joins TRBV28 to TRBJ2-2; TRBD1 might be the D (5 bases). The CDR3 covers 16 residues. In germline, CDR1 is MDHEN, CDR2 SYDVKM. V lost 3 bases to trimming and J lost 1 base, with 12 bases between them. CDR3 sequence reads: CASSLSVGQNTGELFF. As DNA, the CDR3 is TGTGCCAGCAGTTTGTCGGTCGGACAGAACACCGGGGAGCTGTTTTTT.

This clone has a count of ten or more. The gene calls are TRBV28 and TRBJ2-5; 9 bases are a match to TRBD1. Germline V lookup: CDR1 MDHEN, CDR2 SYDVKM. The ends lost 7 bases at V and 7 bases at J; junction bases unmatched: 10. This CDR3 spans 14 amino acids. The CDR3 DNA reads as TGTGCCAGCATTCTTGGACAGGGGTTAGGGACCCAGTACTTC. Translated, it gives CASILGQGLGTQYF.

The rearrangement uses TRBV5-1 and TRBJ2-5; the match to TRBD1 covers 10 bases. V was pared by 4 bases and J by 4 bases, with 4 bases of the junction left unmatched. Germline V gene lookup returns CDR1 SGHRS and CDR2 YFSETQ. This CDR3 is 14 amino acids long. The CDR3 reads CASSGGQGGETQYF. In DNA, the CDR3 is TGCGCCAGCAGCGGCGGACAGGGGGGAGAGACCCAGTACTTC.

J is TRBJ2-7 and V is TRBV4-3, with TRBD1 matching 7 bases. Unmatched junction bases numbered 6, after V lost 2 bases and J lost 2 bases. This CDR3 comprises 15 residues. Germline V gives CDR1 LGHNA, CDR2 YSLEER. The CDR3: CASSQRDSATYEQYF. The CDR3 coding sequence is TGCGCCAGCAGCCAACGGGACAGTGCGACCTACGAGCAGTACTTC.

The gene calls are TRBV4-1 and TRBJ2-2, with 7 bases aligning to TRBD2. CDR1 MGHRA and CDR2 YSYEKL come from the germline V gene. V dropped 4 bases and J dropped 0; count of bases not matched to a gene: 8. The CDR3 length is 17 residues. The chain's CDR3 is CASSRLWGRANTGELFF. The CDR3 DNA follows: TGCGCCAGCAGCCGCCTCTGGGGGAGGGCGAACACCGGGGAGCTGTTTTTT.

This clone was observed a handful of times. The V and J genes are TRBV5-8 and TRBJ2-7, with TRBD2 matching over 7 bases. The V gene end was trimmed by 2 bases and the J gene end by 2 bases; junction bases not matched to a gene: 7. The CDR3 is 15 amino acids. Germline loops: CDR1 SGHTS, CDR2 YDEGEE. Here the CDR3 DNA reads TGTGCCAGCAGCTTACCGCGGGAGCCACCCTACGAGCAGTACTTC. The encoded protein is CASSLPREPPYEQYF.

This clone was counted only a few times. This sequence joins TRBV2 and TRBJ1-3; 9 bases fit TRBD1. V dropped 5 bases and J dropped 0; count of bases not matched to a gene: 2. CDR1 and CDR2 from the germline V gene are SNHLY and FYNNEI. The CDR3 has 15 amino acids. CDR3 DNA sequence: TGTGCCAGCAGTCCACAGGGGGCCTCTGGAAACACCATATATTTT. It is translated as CASSPQGASGNTIYF.

The chain joins TRBV9 to TRBJ1-1; TRBD1 matches 7 bases. The J segment lost 8 bases and the V segment lost 3 bases, leaving 13 bases of the junction unmatched. This CDR3 comprises 15 residues. Germline loops: CDR1 SGDLS, CDR2 YYNGEE. CDR3 in amino acids: CASSGVQDRELEAFF. The CDR3 nucleotides are TGTGCCAGCAGCGGGGTACAAGACAGGGAGTTAGAAGCTTTCTTT.

This rearrangement joins TRBV11-2 to TRBJ1-1; the D gene is possibly TRBD1 (6 bases). Per germline, CDR1 SGHAT and CDR2 FQNNGV. Between the trimmed V and J ends, which lost 5 bases and 8 bases, there was a span of 18 bases. This CDR3 spans 14 amino acids. CDR3 amino acids: CASSPEVGGREAFF. CDR3 DNA: TGTGCCAGCAGCCCCGAGGTAGGGGGAAGGGAAGCTTTCTTT.

This clone was detected only once. The chain recombines TRBV18 with TRBJ2-5; 12 bases line up with TRBD2. V gave up 2 bases and J gave up 5 bases; unmatched junction bases: 6. Germline assignment: CDR1 KGHSH and CDR2 LQKENI. This CDR3 is built from 16 residues. The CDR3 region has the DNA TGTGCCAGCTCACCAGGGTCCGGGACTAGCGGGGAGACCCAGTACTTC. Translation: CASSPGSGTSGETQYF.

V usage is TRBV5-6 and J usage is TRBJ2-3; TRBD2 agrees at 13 bases. The CDR3 length is 16 residues. Germline values: CDR1 SGHDT, CDR2 YYEEEE. The trim removed 3 bases at V and 2 bases at J, leaving 3 bases unmatched. Here the CDR3 reads CASSSGLAGLTDTQYF. The CDR3 DNA reads as TGTGCCAGCAGCTCGGGACTAGCGGGGCTCACAGATACGCAGTATTTT.

V and J are TRBV4-3 and TRBJ1-1; tentatively, D is TRBD1 (6 bases). V dropped 3 bases and J dropped 4 bases, with 15 bases sitting between them. CDR1 and CDR2 from the germline V gene are LGHNA and YSLEER. This CDR3 has 15 amino acids. The CDR3 spells CASSQYYTGSTEAFF. The CDR3 nucleotides read TGCGCCAGCAGCCAGTACTATACAGGGAGCACTGAAGCTTTCTTT.

V is TRBV3-1 (or the pseudogene TRBV3-2) and J is TRBJ2-1, with D unresolved. CDR1 and CDR2 from the germline V gene are LGHDT and YNNKEL (reference sequence). Trimming stripped 3 bases from V and 4 bases from J, with 4 bases between. The CDR3 loop spans 12 amino acids. The CDR3 here is CASSQRYNEQFF. The CDR3 bases are TGTGCCAGCAGCCAGCGGTACAATGAGCAGTTCTTC.

V and J are TRBV11-2 and TRBJ2-7, with D perhaps matching TRBD1 (6 bases). Germline V CDR1 and CDR2: SGHAT, FQNNGV. This CDR3 is 14 amino acids long. With 2 bases removed from V and 2 bases from J, the gap between germline ends came to 10 bases. CDR3: CASSLQGKAYEQYF. CDR3 bases: TGTGCCAGCAGCTTACAGGGGAAGGCCTACGAGCAGTACTTC. Filled out from reference TRBV11-2 and TRBJ2-7, the complete variable domain reads EAGVAQSPRYKIIEKRQSVAFWCNPISGHATLYWYQQILGQGPKLLIQFQNNGVVDDSQLPKDRFSAERLKGVDSTLKIQPAKLEDSAVYLCASSLQGKAYEQYFGPGTRLTVT.

This chain joins TRBV4-1 and TRBJ2-2; 12 positions match TRBD2. This CDR3 has 21 residues. The germline CDR1 and CDR2 sequences are MGHRA and YSYEKL. The V and J ends lost 4 bases and 2 bases, in that order; junction bases with no gene match: 17. In DNA, the CDR3 is TGCGCCAGCAGCCGCGCATCGGGACTAGCGGGTCTCTGGAAAAACACCGGGGAGCTGTTTTTT. This translates into CASSRASGLAGLWKNTGELFF.

The chain links TRBV11-2 to TRBJ1-2; D unclear. Germline assignment: CDR1 SGHAT and CDR2 FQNNGV. V lost 0 bases to trimming and J lost 0 bases, with 5 bases between them. CDR3 length: 14 amino acids. The CDR3 protein is CASSLDLANYGYTF. The CDR3 nucleotides read TGTGCCAGCAGCTTAGACCTCGCTAACTATGGCTACACCTTC.

The chain has TRBV15 and TRBJ2-1; 8 bases are a match to TRBD2. V shed 1 base, J shed 4 bases, and the junction held 9 bases outside the gene matches. The CDR3 extends over 17 amino acids. CDR1 and CDR2 (germline): LNHNV, YYDKDF (reference sequence). CDR3 DNA sequence: TGTGCCACCAGCAGAGCCAGGTCGGGGGGGCCTTACAATGAGCAGTTCTTC. Protein: CATSRARSGGPYNEQFF.

The rearrangement joins TRBV11-3 to TRBJ1-6, with D possibly being TRBD1 (5 bases). The CDR3 is 14 residues long. Germline CDR1 SGHNT, CDR2 YENEEA. The germline V and J ends were trimmed by 0 bases and 9 bases, with 9 bases remaining between them. CDR3 sequence reads: CASSLEGGISPLHF. Here the CDR3 DNA reads TGTGCCAGCAGCTTAGAGGGGGGGATTTCACCCCTCCACTTT.

The V and J genes are TRBV9 and TRBJ2-7; 9 nucleotides line up with TRBD1. The ends lost 4 bases at V and 9 bases at J; junction bases unmatched: 11. Germline V gene sequence: CDR1 SGDLS, CDR2 YYNGEE. This CDR3 region has 14 residues. CDR3 sequence: CASSQTGTGLMQYF. The CDR3 coding sequence is TGTGCCAGCAGCCAAACCGGGACAGGGTTAATGCAGTACTTC.

This clone came up once. V gene TRBV2 combines with J gene TRBJ2-5; 8 bases map to TRBD2. V lost 7 bases, J lost 1 base, and 14 bases stayed unmatched. Germline assignment: CDR1 SNHLY and CDR2 FYNNEI. This CDR3 comprises 17 residues. The CDR3 DNA reads TGTGCCAGCAAGACAAGCGGGAGCCTGGTGGTCCAAGAGACCCAGTACTTC. It encodes CASKTSGSLVVQETQYF.

The CDR3 nucleotides are TGTGCCAGCAGGGACAGGGATGAGCAGTACTTC. It specifies CASRDRDEQYF. V is TRBV12-3 or TRBV12-4 and J is TRBJ2-7, with 8 bases that match TRBD1. V dropped 6 bases and J dropped 7; count of bases not matched to a gene: 2. This CDR3 comprises 11 residues.

The rearrangement joins TRBV14 to TRBJ1-6; no firm D call. Germline V gene data show CDR1 as SGHDN and CDR2 as FVKESK. V lost 4 bases and J lost 3, with 13 bases in between. This CDR3 is 16 amino acids long. The CDR3 bases are TGTGCCAGCAGCCTCCCACGGCGGCTCTATAATTCACCCCTCCACTTT. This codes for CASSLPRRLYNSPLHF. The whole variable domain, remainder taken from reference TRBV14 and TRBJ1-6, is EAGVTQFPSHSVIEKGQTVTLRCDPISGHDNLYWYRRVMGKEIKFLLHFVKESKQDESGMPNNRFLAERTGGTYSTLKVQPAELEDSGVYFCASSLPRRLYNSPLHFGNGTRLTVT.

The rearrangement links TRBV5-5 to TRBJ1-4; 7 bases agree with TRBD1. This CDR3 spans 16 amino acids. The germline V gene encodes CDR1 SGHKS and CDR2 YYEKEE (reference sequence). V gave up 6 bases and J gave up 3 bases; unmatched junction bases: 11. CDR3 nucleotide sequence: TGTGCCAGCATCCAGGGGGGAATGGTGGCTAATGAAAAACTGTTTTTT. This codes for CASIQGGMVANEKLFF.